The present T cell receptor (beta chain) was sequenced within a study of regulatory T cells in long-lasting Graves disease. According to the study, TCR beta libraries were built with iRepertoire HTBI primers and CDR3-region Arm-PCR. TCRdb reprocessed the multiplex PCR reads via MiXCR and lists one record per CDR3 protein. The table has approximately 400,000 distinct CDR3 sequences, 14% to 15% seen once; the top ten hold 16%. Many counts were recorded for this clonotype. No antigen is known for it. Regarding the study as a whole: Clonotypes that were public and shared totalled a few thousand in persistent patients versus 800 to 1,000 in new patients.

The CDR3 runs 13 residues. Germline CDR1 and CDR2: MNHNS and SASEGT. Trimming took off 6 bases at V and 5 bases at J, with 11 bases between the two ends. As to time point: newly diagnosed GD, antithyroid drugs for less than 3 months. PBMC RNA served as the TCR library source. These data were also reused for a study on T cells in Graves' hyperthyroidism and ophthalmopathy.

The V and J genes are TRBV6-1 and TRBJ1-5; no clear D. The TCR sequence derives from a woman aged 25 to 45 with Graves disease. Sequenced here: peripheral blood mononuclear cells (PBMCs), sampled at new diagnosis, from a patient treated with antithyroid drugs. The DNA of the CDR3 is TGTGCCAGCAGAGAAAACAGAGATCAGCCCCAGCATTTT. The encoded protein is CASRENRDQPQHF.